A single sample gave rise to the 28 T cell receptor beta chains below, sequenced in a study of regulatory T cells in long-lasting Graves disease (dated by TCRdb to about 2021). Sample time point, as interpreted from the label and publication: newly diagnosed GD, antithyroid drugs for less than 3 months. For both TCR sequencing and RNA sequencing, RNA was extracted from PBMCs using TRIzol. The receptor library was made with multiplex PCR. Instrument used: Illumina HiSeq 4000. CDR3 regions were amplified by Arm-PCR with iRepertoire HTBI primers to construct TCR beta libraries. TCRdb itself trimmed the public reads at Q25 with fastp, ran MiXCR and retained productive beta chains. Each entry merges the rows of one CDR3 protein and shows their most common DNA and genes. Across this sample there are approximately 470,000 distinct CDR3 sequences, with under 20% seen only once. The ten largest clones take up 9.5% to 15% of the sample.

The same data also went into a second study, on T cells in Graves' hyperthyroidism and ophthalmopathy.

Here the sequenced sample was peripheral blood mononuclear cells (PBMCs), taken at new diagnosis, from a patient treated with antithyroid drugs. The receptors come from a man aged 35 to 55 with Graves disease. Donor details come from another sample of the same person, matched by shared clones.

The chain links TRBV19 to TRBJ2-1; 10 bases fit TRBD2. V shed 3 bases, J shed 0 bases, and the junction held 5 bases outside the gene matches. Germline assignment: CDR1 LNHDA and CDR2 SQIVND (reference sequence). The length of the CDR3 is 17 residues. For the CDR3, the DNA is TGTGCCAGTAGTATCGTACTAGCGGGGTACTCCTACAATGAGCAGTTCTTC. Its protein product is CASSIVLAGYSYNEQFF. The full variable domain, with the rest looked up from reference TRBV19 and TRBJ2-1, is DGGITQSPKYLFRKEGQNVTLSCEQNLNHDAMYWYRQDPGQGLRLIYYSQIVNDFQKGDIAEGYSVSREKKESFPLTVTSAQKNPTAFYLCASSIVLAGYSYNEQFFGPGTRLTVL.

A few counts support this clonotype. The chain joins TRBV29-1 to TRBJ1-1; TRBD1 aligns across 8 bases. Germline V gene sequence: CDR1 SQVTM, CDR2 ANQGSEA. CDR3 length equals 14 residues. Trimming removed 7 bases from V and 3 bases from J; junction bases left unmatched: 10. The CDR3 loop is CSGQGAGVDTEAFF. The CDR3 coding sequence is TGCAGCGGCCAGGGGGCGGGTGTGGACACTGAAGCTTTCTTT.

This chain joins TRBV11-2 and TRBJ2-1, with 10 positions matching TRBD2. The junction had 7 bases not matched to a gene; V was cut back by 5 bases and J by 9 bases. There are 14 residues in the CDR3. Germline V gene sequence: CDR1 SGHAT, CDR2 FQNNGV. The CDR3 is CASSPLAGAAEQFF. The CDR3 DNA reads TGTGCCAGCAGCCCCCTAGCGGGAGCGGCTGAGCAGTTCTTC.

CDR3 protein: CSARGLHVPDTQYF. The CDR3 region has the DNA TGCAGTGCTAGGGGTCTACACGTGCCAGATACGCAGTATTTT. The J gene is TRBJ2-3, the V gene TRBV20-1; no clear D. Germline-derived CDR1 and CDR2 are DFQATT and SNEGSKA (reference sequence). V lost 3 bases and J 4 bases, leaving 14 bases between the germline ends. The CDR3 totals 14 residues.

There are a few counts of this clonotype. The chain is built from TRBV10-3 and TRBJ2-2; either TRBD1 or TRBD2 may fit D (6 bases each). The CDR3 runs 15 residues. V lost 0 bases and J lost 3, with 8 bases in between. Germline CDR1 ENHRY, CDR2 SYGVKD. CDR3 in DNA: TGTGCCATCAGTGAGTCGAGGGGGGACACCGGGGAGCTGTTTTTT. Residues: CAISESRGDTGELFF.

A remark on this clonotype: One end of the junction varies from germline; a read error may be responsible. This chain links TRBV24-1 with TRBJ2-5, with 7 bases aligning to TRBD1. Germline CDR1 and CDR2: KGHDR and SFDVKD. The CDR3 contains 15 residues. The CDR3 sequence: CATSEAVGGQETQNF. In DNA form, the CDR3 reads TGTGCCACCAGTGAGGCGGTAGGGGGCCAAGAGACCCAGAACTTC.

The CDR3 loop reads CASSEYLGNQETQYF. Written as DNA, the CDR3 is TGTGCCAGCAGTGAATACCTCGGGAACCAAGAGACCCAGTACTTC. This chain joins TRBV25-1 and TRBJ2-5, with D possibly being TRBD2 (5 bases). V was pared by 0 bases and J by 0 bases, with 8 bases between. Germline V CDR1 and CDR2: MGHDK, SYGVNS. CDR3 length: 15 residues.

This clonotype has ten or more counts. The chain is built from TRBV12-3 or TRBV12-4 and TRBJ1-6; unclear D gene. V lost 6 bases and J lost 10, with 16 bases in between. The CDR3 sequence is 14 residues long. The CDR3 sequence: CASSRDGIGSPLHF. In DNA form, the CDR3 reads TGTGCCAGCAGCCGCGACGGTATAGGATCACCCCTCCACTTT.

There are a few counts of this clonotype. The chain is built from TRBV19 and TRBJ1-5; no clear D gene. The CDR3 spans 14 residues. V dropped 1 base and J dropped 1 base, with 5 bases sitting between them. CDR1 and CDR2 from the germline V gene are LNHDA and SQIVND (reference sequence). The CDR3 bases are TGTGCCAGTAGTATAGGATACAGCAATCAGCCCCAGCATTTT. It yields the protein CASSIGYSNQPQHF.

This clonotype occurred many times. The genes are TRBV3-1 and TRBJ2-5, with 15 bases lining up with TRBD2. This CDR3 is built from 17 residues. The germline V gene encodes CDR1 LGHDT and CDR2 YNNKEL (reference sequence). J was trimmed by 4 bases and V by 4 bases; bases with no gene match: 7. The CDR3 here is CASSLGTSGRNRETQYF. CDR3 DNA: TGTGCCAGCAGCCTAGGGACTAGCGGGAGGAACCGAGAGACCCAGTACTTC.

The V gene is TRBV9, the J gene TRBJ1-1, with unresolved D. CDR1 SGDLS and CDR2 YYNGEE come from the germline V gene. Trimming left V 2 bases short and J 1 base short, with 9 bases between. The CDR3 loop spans 14 amino acids. CDR3: CASSVGSKNTEAFF. The CDR3 nucleotides read TGTGCCAGCAGCGTGGGGAGCAAGAACACTGAAGCTTTCTTT.

In DNA, the CDR3 is TGTGCCAGTAGTCCTCAACTAGTTCAGGCCACTGAGCAGTTCTTC. Translation: CASSPQLVQATEQFF. The rearrangement uses TRBV19 and TRBJ2-1; a weak D match, TRBD2 (5 bases). The CDR3 is made up of 15 amino acids. V was cut by 5 bases and J by 9 bases, with 20 bases left in between. In germline, CDR1 is LNHDA, CDR2 SQIVND (reference sequence).

The genes are TRBV12-3 or TRBV12-4 and TRBJ1-1; tentative D call: TRBD1 (6 bases). V dropped 5 bases and J dropped 0 bases, with 16 bases sitting between them. This CDR3 has 16 amino acids. CDR3 residues: CASSQYNRALNTEAFF. DNA of the CDR3: TGTGCCAGCAGTCAGTACAACAGGGCCTTGAACACTGAAGCTTTCTTT.

This clonotype came up a few times. This chain links TRBV19 with TRBJ1-1; D is unclear. V lost 7 bases, J lost 1 base, and 10 bases lay in between. Per the germline V gene, CDR1 is LNHDA and CDR2 is SQIVND (reference sequence). This CDR3 has 13 residues. Written as DNA, the CDR3 is TGTGCCAGTACTAGGACGGCGAACACTGAAGCTTTCTTT. The encoded protein is CASTRTANTEAFF.

J is TRBJ1-5 and V is TRBV7-9, with 7 bases that match TRBD1. Germline values: CDR1 SEHNR, CDR2 FQNEAQ (reference sequence). V lost 1 base, J lost 2 bases, and 8 bases stayed unmatched. The CDR3 extends over 17 amino acids. In DNA form, the CDR3 reads TGTGCCAGCAGCTTAGTACAGGGGCCAGGTGGCAATCAGCCCCAGCATTTT. Protein sequence: CASSLVQGPGGNQPQHF.

This clonotype was seen a handful of times. This chain joins TRBV9 and TRBJ2-7; D possibly corresponds to TRBD1 (6 bases). Germline V gives CDR1 SGDLS, CDR2 YYNGEE. This CDR3 comprises 14 residues. Trimming pared 4 bases from V and 3 bases from J, leaving 14 bases between. The CDR3 reads CASSPLNRDYEQYF. The CDR3 DNA reads TGTGCCAGCAGCCCCCTTAACAGGGACTACGAGCAGTACTTC.

Many counts were recorded for this clonotype. V and J are TRBV20-1 and TRBJ2-1, with 7 nucleotides matching TRBD2. Trimming at V came to 1 base and at J to 4 bases, leaving 7 bases not matched to a gene. The CDR3 sequence is 15 residues long. Germline V gene lookup returns CDR1 DFQATT and CDR2 SNEGSKA (reference sequence). The CDR3 here is CSARVPSGVYNEQFF. The CDR3 bases are TGCAGTGCTAGAGTGCCCAGCGGGGTTTACAATGAGCAGTTCTTC.

This clonotype was found a few times. A much bigger clone sits one base away, suggesting this may be a read error. This chain connects TRBV12-3 or TRBV12-4 to TRBJ2-2, with no clear D. V dropped 6 bases and J dropped 2 bases, with 4 bases sitting between them. This CDR3 has 12 amino acids. The CDR3 region is CASRFNTGELFF. The CDR3 DNA sequence: TGTGCCAGCAGATTTAACACCGGGGAGCTGTTTTTT.

The gene calls are TRBV5-1 and TRBJ2-2; a possible D gene is TRBD1 (6 bases). Looked up from germline, CDR1 is SGHRS and CDR2 is YFSETQ. V lost 4 bases and J 0 bases, leaving 13 bases between the germline ends. The CDR3 consists of 16 residues. Here the CDR3 reads CASSHRAYPNTGELFF. CDR3 coding DNA: TGCGCCAGCAGCCACAGGGCTTACCCGAACACCGGGGAGCTGTTTTTT. Based on the CDR3 plus reference TRBV5-1 and TRBJ2-2, the full variable domain is KAGVTQTPRYLIKTRGQQVTLSCSPISGHRSVSWYQQTPGQGLQFLFEYFSETQRNKGNFPGRFSGRQFSNSRSEMNVSTLELGDSALYLCASSHRAYPNTGELFFGEGSRLTVL.

This clonotype was detected many times. The genes are TRBV27 and TRBJ2-7; maybe TRBD2 (6 bases). V was shortened by 8 bases and J by 5 bases, with 16 bases between the two germline ends. This CDR3 has 13 residues. Germline V gives CDR1 MNHEY, CDR2 SMNVEV (reference sequence). CDR3: CASGTLGSNEQYF. The CDR3 DNA follows: TGTGCCAGCGGTACTCTCGGGAGCAACGAGCAGTACTTC.

The V and J genes are TRBV5-1 and TRBJ2-1, with 7 bases aligning to TRBD2. The CDR3 length is 17 residues. The V gene's germline CDR1 is SGHRS and CDR2 YFSETQ. V was clipped by 7 bases and J by 2 bases; unmatched bases: 15. CDR3 region: CASRRLASDTTYNEQFF. In nucleotides, the CDR3 is TGCGCCAGCCGACGACTAGCTTCTGATACGACCTACAATGAGCAGTTCTTC.

This clonotype was seen at least ten times. The chain has TRBV20-1 and TRBJ2-5, with TRBD2 matching over 12 bases. There are 16 residues in the CDR3. CDR1 and CDR2 (germline): DFQATT, SNEGSKA (reference sequence). J lost 5 bases, V lost 0 bases, and 7 bases had no gene match. The CDR3 here is CSARDPSGRAYETQYF. The CDR3 nucleotides are TGCAGTGCTAGAGATCCTAGCGGGAGGGCCTATGAGACCCAGTACTTC.

This clonotype was recorded at least ten times. The chain couples TRBV29-1 to TRBJ2-3; the match to TRBD2 covers 8 bases. Looked up from germline, CDR1 is SQVTM and CDR2 is ANQGSEA. The CDR3 covers 14 residues. V was pared by 7 bases and J by 6 bases, with 12 bases of the junction left unmatched. The CDR3 here is CSASYSGSRDTQYF. DNA of the CDR3: TGCAGCGCCAGCTACAGCGGGAGCAGGGATACGCAGTATTTT.

CDR3 coding DNA: TGCGCCAGCAGGGCAGATCTACGCACAGATACGCAGTATTTT. Encoded protein: CASRADLRTDTQYF. The V and J genes are TRBV10-2 and TRBJ2-3; D call uncertain. V lost 6 bases and J 1 base, leaving 11 bases between the germline ends. This CDR3 contains 14 residues. Germline lookup yields CDR1 WSHSY and CDR2 SAAADI.

This clonotype was detected many times. The chain is built from TRBV3-1 and TRBJ1-2; 9 bases match TRBD1. Germline V lookup: CDR1 LGHDT, CDR2 YNNKEL (reference sequence). V lost 2 bases to trimming and J lost 3 bases; unmatched junction nucleotides: 4. The CDR3 contains 15 residues. The CDR3 region has the DNA TGTGCCAGCAGCCAACGGGACAGGGATCACTATGGCTACACCTTC. Residues: CASSQRDRDHYGYTF. Supplemented by reference TRBV3-1 and TRBJ1-2, the full variable domain reads DTAVSQTPKYLVTQMGNDKSIKCEQNLGHDTMYWYKQDSKKFLKIMFSYNNKELIINETVPNRFSPKSPDKAHLNLHINSLELGDSAVYFCASSQRDRDHYGYTFGSGTRLTVV.

This clonotype occurred many times. This chain links TRBV20-1 with TRBJ1-1; TRBD1 is a possible D gene (6 bases). Germline V gives CDR1 DFQATT, CDR2 SNEGSKA (reference sequence). Trimming left V 3 bases short and J 1 base short, with 9 bases between. The CDR3 runs to 13 residues. The CDR3 region is CSASSDRNTEAFF. The DNA of the CDR3 is TGCAGTGCTAGTTCGGACAGGAACACTGAAGCTTTCTTT.

This clonotype was counted between two and nine times. The CDR3 nucleotides read TGTGCCATTAGGGCCGCTTCCTACGAGCAGTACTTC. This gives the protein CAIRAASYEQYF. The rearrangement uses TRBV6-1 and TRBJ2-7; D unclear. V lost 10 bases to trimming and J lost 1 base, with 11 bases between them. This CDR3 comprises 12 residues. Germline V CDR1 and CDR2: MNHNS, SASEGT.

This clonotype has a count of ten or more. The chain uses TRBV28 and TRBJ2-7, with 10 bases identical to TRBD2. The CDR3 runs to 15 residues. Germline V lookup: CDR1 MDHEN, CDR2 SYDVKM. V shed 7 bases, J shed 4 bases, and the junction held 10 bases outside the gene matches. In DNA, the CDR3 is TGTGCCAGCACCCTGGGGGGACTAGCGCCATACGAGCAGTACTTC. Its translation is CASTLGGLAPYEQYF.